These T cell receptor beta chains were read from a single sample in a study of siplizumab effects on memory and regulatory T cells. Sequencing used immunoSEQ multiplex PCR; TCRdb keeps in-frame clones, though not all of them. The table has around 100,000 clones, about 90% seen once. The source material was CD4+ T cells sorted from blood. The receptors here all came from a human donor in good health. CDR3s include the opening cysteine and the closing phenylalanine or tryptophan. D genes are given only for firm matches. Expanded clones are given a class, and other clones once, few, many or no size at all.

>TRBV5-4|-|-|TRBJ1-2
CASSPGGIYGYTF
TGTGCCAGCAGCCCCGGGGGCATTTATGGCTACACCTTC
>TRBV2|TRBD1|-|TRBJ2-7
CASSVRTGRYEQYF
TGTGCCAGCAGTGTCAGGACAGGGCGCTACGAGCAGTACTTC
>TRBV11-1|-|-|TRBJ2-7
CASSLGRGLSYEQYF
TGTGCCAGCAGCTTAGGGCGGGGCCTATCCTACGAGCAGTACTTC
>TRBV6-5|-|-|TRBJ1-1
CASSYDWEGTEAFF
TGTGCCAGCAGTTACGACTGGGAAGGCACTGAAGCTTTCTTT
>TRBV5-4|TRBD1|-|TRBJ1-2
CASSIGGGQAYGYTF
TGTGCCAGCAGCATTGGAGGGGGACAGGCCTATGGCTACACCTTC
>TRBV10-3|TRBD2|-|TRBJ2-3
CAISESTSGGGTDTQYF
TGTGCCATCAGTGAGTCTACTAGCGGGGGGGGCACAGATACGCAGTATTTT
>TRBV4-2|-|-|TRBJ2-5
CASNGGNQETQYF
TGTGCCAGCAACGGGGGAAACCAAGAGACCCAGTACTTC
>TRBV19|TRBD1|-|TRBJ2-6
CASSRGQGSGANVLTF
TGTGCCAGTAGTAGGGGACAGGGATCAGGGGCCAACGTCCTGACTTTC
>TRBV9|-|-|TRBJ1-1
CASTRQANTEAFF
TGTGCCAGCACGCGACAGGCGAACACTGAAGCTTTCTTT
>TRBV29-1|-|-|TRBJ1-1
CSVVRSMNTEAFF
TGCAGCGTAGTACGTTCGATGAACACTGAAGCTTTCTTT
>TRBV7-9|-|few|TRBJ1-1
CASSLAGTEAFF
TGTGCCAGCAGCTTAGCCGGGACTGAAGCTTTCTTT
>TRBV7-2|TRBD2|-|TRBJ2-3
CASSPSGGLGTDTQYF
TGTGCCAGCAGCCCTAGCGGGGGGCTGGGCACAGATACGCAGTATTTT
>TRBV29-1|-|-|TRBJ2-7
CSVGGGQGGDEQYF
TGCAGCGTTGGTGGAGGGCAGGGGGGCGACGAGCAGTACTTC
>TRBV7-3|-|-|TRBJ2-1
CASSSTSVDEQFF
TGTGCCAGCAGCTCCACTAGTGTCGATGAGCAGTTCTTC
>TRBV2|-|-|TRBJ1-4
CASSDSSTGAANEKLFF
TGTGCCAGCAGTGACTCGTCGACGGGGGCGGCTAATGAAAAACTGTTTTTT
>TRBV7-2|TRBD1|once|TRBJ2-2
CASSLGGQRITGELFF
TGTGCCAGCAGCTTAGGGGGACAGAGGATCACCGGGGAGCTGTTTTTT
>TRBV5-1|TRBD2|-|TRBJ2-3
CASSLGPSGGTDTQYF
TGCGCCAGCAGCTTGGGCCCTAGCGGGGGGACAGATACGCAGTATTTT
>TRBV6-5|TRBD1|once|TRBJ1-1
CASSPDRAKTEAFF
TGTGCCAGCAGTCCGGACAGGGCAAAGACTGAAGCTTTCTTT
>TRBV7-2|-|-|TRBJ2-7
CASSFVPGAYEQYF
TGTGCCAGCAGCTTCGTGCCGGGGGCCTACGAGCAGTACTTC
>TRBV7-3|TRBD2|-|TRBJ2-7
CASSPSGLAGDEQYF
TGTGCCAGCAGCCCCTCCGGACTAGCGGGGGATGAGCAGTACTTC
>TRBV5-4|TRBD2|-|TRBJ2-5
CASSSGLAGTGETQYF
TGTGCCAGCAGCTCTGGACTAGCGGGGACGGGGGAGACCCAGTACTTC
>TRBV5-4|TRBD1|-|TRBJ1-2
CASSPDRVGGYTF
TGTGCCAGCAGCCCCGACAGGGTAGGAGGCTACACCTTC
>TRBV18|-|-|TRBJ1-1
CASSPVGGLGTEAFF
TGTGCCAGCTCACCCGTTGGGGGGCTAGGCACTGAAGCTTTCTTT
>TRBV5-4|TRBD2|-|TRBJ2-5
CASSWGAGGPQETQYF
TGTGCCAGCAGCTGGGGCGCGGGGGGGCCGCAAGAGACCCAGTACTTC
>TRBV30|-|-|TRBJ1-5
CAWSVSIDQPQHF
TGTGCCTGGAGTGTGTCGATAGATCAGCCCCAGCATTTT
>TRBV2|-|-|TRBJ1-3
CASSPSLSGNTIYF
TGTGCCAGCAGTCCGAGTCTCTCTGGAAACACCATATATTTT
>TRBV6-6|TRBD1|-|TRBJ2-5
CASSLDRGETQYF
TGTGCCAGCAGTTTGGACAGGGGTGAGACCCAGTACTTC
>TRBV25-1|-|few|TRBJ2-2
CASRQGKGITGELFF
TGTGCCAGCAGACAGGGCAAGGGCATAACCGGGGAGCTGTTTTTT
>TRBV6-6|-|-|TRBJ2-2
CASRLTQGRPGELFF
TGTGCCAGCAGATTAACTCAGGGCCGGCCCGGGGAGCTGTTTTTT
>TRBV10-3|-|-|TRBJ1-1
CAISAGIGMNTEAFF
TGTGCCATCAGTGCCGGAATAGGGATGAACACTGAAGCTTTCTTT
>TRBV6-5|-|-|TRBJ1-1
CASSFRYTEAFF
TGTGCCAGCAGTTTTCGATACACTGAAGCTTTCTTT
>TRBV28|-|few|TRBJ1-1
CASSPTWGLNTEAFF
TGTGCCAGCAGTCCGACTTGGGGACTGAACACTGAAGCTTTCTTT
>TRBV11-2|TRBD1|-|TRBJ1-1
CASSQQGGSTEAFF
TGTGCCAGCAGTCAACAGGGGGGCAGCACTGAAGCTTTCTTT